Shown below are 10 T cell receptor beta chains from a single sample sequenced in a study of blood T cells in healthy people across ages (dated by TCRdb to 2013 to 2016). Library creation used 5' RACE. For sequencing, an Illumina HiSeq 2500 was employed. The second PCR ran for roughly 7 to 12 cycles and used a J-beta primer mix along with a sample-barcoded 5' primer. TCRdb's own reprocessing of the public reads used fastp at Q25 and MiXCR and kept productive beta chains. Rows are combined by CDR3 protein, so each entry shows the most common genes and DNA. The sample contains more than 750,000 distinct CDR3 sequences, 25% to 35% of them found a single time. Clones ranked in the top ten supply about 9.4% of the sample. These same data were also listed under a study on T cells of mothers and their children.

Material for sequencing was blood. These receptors came from a woman aged 35 to 49 in good health.

The rearrangement joins TRBV20-1 to TRBJ1-6; maybe TRBD1 (6 bases). Germline values: CDR1 DFQATT, CDR2 SNEGSKA (reference sequence). V lost 3 bases and J 0 bases, leaving 12 bases between the germline ends. CDR3 length equals 16 residues. The CDR3 nucleotides are TGCAGTGCTAGCCCGGGGGCGGACTCCTATAATTCACCCCTCCACTTT. This translates into CSASPGADSYNSPLHF.

This chain uses TRBV6-5 with TRBJ1-5, with 7 bases matching TRBD1. V gave up 7 bases and J gave up 0 bases; unmatched junction bases: 6. The CDR3 extends over 15 amino acids. Germline CDR1 is MNHEY and CDR2 is SVGAGI. The CDR3 is CASKDRVFSNQPQHF. The CDR3 bases are TGTGCCAGCAAAGACAGGGTCTTTAGCAATCAGCCCCAGCATTTT.

The CDR3 DNA sequence: TGTGCCAGTAGTATAGGGGCAGACAATGAGCAGTTCTTC. It yields the protein CASSIGADNEQFF. The gene calls are TRBV28 and TRBJ2-1, with TRBD1 as a possible D gene (5 bases). Trimming pared 9 bases from V and 5 bases from J, leaving 14 bases between. Germline CDR1 reads MDHEN; CDR2 reads SYDVKM. There are 13 residues in the CDR3.

The table lists this clonotype with a few counts. The V gene is TRBV14, the J gene TRBJ1-4; D may be TRBD1 (5 bases). V lost 4 bases and J lost 15, with 21 bases in between. The CDR3 contains 14 residues. Per the germline V gene, CDR1 is SGHDN and CDR2 is FVKESK. The CDR3: CASSPLGGAGGLFF. The CDR3 bases are TGTGCCAGCAGCCCCCTGGGGGGTGCCGGGGGATTGTTTTTT.

There are a few counts of this clonotype. This chain links TRBV6-5 with TRBJ1-6; no clear D. This CDR3 has 14 residues. Trimming took 6 bases from V and 10 from J, leaving 16 bases between them. Germline CDR1 is MNHEY and CDR2 is SVGAGI. Written as DNA, the CDR3 is TGTGCCAGCAGCGTCATGGGGAGGCGGTCACCCCTCCACTTT. Its translation is CASSVMGRRSPLHF.

Points on this clonotype: A junction boundary mismatches the germline segment, possibly from a read error. The chain carries TRBV20-1 and TRBJ1-5, with D perhaps matching TRBD1 (6 bases). The germline V gene encodes CDR1 DFQATT and CDR2 SNEGSKA (reference sequence). The CDR3 sequence is 12 residues long. CDR3 coding DNA: TGCAGTGTAGAACAGGGATCGCAGCCCCAGCGTTTT. As protein: CSVEQGSQPQRF.

The chain combines TRBV9 with TRBJ2-3, with 10 positions matching TRBD2. This CDR3 has 16 residues. The J segment lost 2 bases and the V segment lost 3 bases, leaving 6 bases of the junction unmatched. CDR1 is SGDLS and CDR2 is YYNGEE in the germline V gene. Here the CDR3 reads CASSDPGLANTDTQYF. The DNA of the CDR3 is TGTGCCAGCAGCGATCCGGGACTAGCGAACACAGATACGCAGTATTTT.

This clonotype was seen more than once but under ten times. V usage is TRBV7-8 and J usage is TRBJ2-3; possibly TRBD1 or TRBD2 for D (5 bases each). V was clipped by 6 bases and J by 1 base, with 23 bases between them. Per germline, CDR1 SGHVS and CDR2 FQNEAQ. This CDR3 is built from 18 residues. In nucleotides, the CDR3 is TGTGCCAGCAGATTAAAGGTGGTGGGGGTCCTGGGCACAGATACGCAGTATTTT. Protein: CASRLKVVGVLGTDTQYF. The variable domain in full, with the rest retrieved from reference TRBV7-8 and TRBJ2-3, is GAGVSQSPRYKVAKRGQDVALRCDPISGHVSLFWYQQALGQGPEFLTYFQNEAQLDKSGLPSDRFFAERPEGSVSTLKIQRTQQEDSAVYLCASRLKVVGVLGTDTQYFGPGTRLTVL.

This clonotype appeared many times. The genes are TRBV9 and TRBJ2-5; D ambiguous. There are 16 residues in the CDR3. The germline CDR1 and CDR2 sequences are SGDLS and YYNGEE. Trimming took off 4 bases at V and 0 bases at J, with 16 bases between the two ends. The CDR3 is CASSPNINTYQETQYF. The CDR3 bases are TGTGCCAGCAGCCCTAACATTAACACGTACCAAGAGACCCAGTACTTC.

This clonotype was recorded at least ten times. The genes are TRBV5-1 and TRBJ1-6; TRBD1 might be the D (6 bases). Trimming cost V 4 bases and J 5 bases, with 13 bases left between them. CDR1 SGHRS and CDR2 YFSETQ come from the germline V gene. The CDR3 has 15 amino acids. CDR3 amino acids: CASSADSPNNSPLHF. CDR3 DNA sequence: TGCGCCAGCAGCGCGGACAGCCCGAATAATTCACCCCTCCACTTT. The whole variable domain, filled in from reference TRBV5-1 and TRBJ1-6, reads KAGVTQTPRYLIKTRGQQVTLSCSPISGHRSVSWYQQTPGQGLQFLFEYFSETQRNKGNFPGRFSGRQFSNSRSEMNVSTLELGDSALYLCASSADSPNNSPLHFGNGTRLTVT.